Below, one T cell receptor (beta chain) is given with its context. This specimen belongs to a study of blood T cell repertoires in COVID-19. Study-wide context: In each case, the material was cDNA or gDNA derived from T cells, B-cell-depleted T cells, or PBMCs.

CDR1 and CDR2 from the germline V gene are SEHNR and FQNEAQ (reference sequence). The germline V and J ends were trimmed by 4 bases and 8 bases, with 3 bases remaining between them. This CDR3 has 10 amino acids. Source study methods: Amplification of reference gene primers provided the estimated nucleated cell counts. Only in-frame clones appear in the TCRdb table, and some are missing; sequencing was by immunoSEQ multiplex PCR. The V and J calls and clone size were taken over from that table, and D and trimming were inferred from the DNA. The sample gives 72,000 or so clones, roughly 81% of which show up once; around 9.2% is in the top ten.

The receptor was isolated from a human donor in a cohort sampled during active COVID-19. Material for sequencing was peripheral blood. This sequence joins TRBV7-9 and TRBJ2-1; D not resolved. CDR3 nucleotide sequence: TGTGCCAGCAGCTCTTATGAGCAGTTCTTC. It encodes CASSSYEQFF.